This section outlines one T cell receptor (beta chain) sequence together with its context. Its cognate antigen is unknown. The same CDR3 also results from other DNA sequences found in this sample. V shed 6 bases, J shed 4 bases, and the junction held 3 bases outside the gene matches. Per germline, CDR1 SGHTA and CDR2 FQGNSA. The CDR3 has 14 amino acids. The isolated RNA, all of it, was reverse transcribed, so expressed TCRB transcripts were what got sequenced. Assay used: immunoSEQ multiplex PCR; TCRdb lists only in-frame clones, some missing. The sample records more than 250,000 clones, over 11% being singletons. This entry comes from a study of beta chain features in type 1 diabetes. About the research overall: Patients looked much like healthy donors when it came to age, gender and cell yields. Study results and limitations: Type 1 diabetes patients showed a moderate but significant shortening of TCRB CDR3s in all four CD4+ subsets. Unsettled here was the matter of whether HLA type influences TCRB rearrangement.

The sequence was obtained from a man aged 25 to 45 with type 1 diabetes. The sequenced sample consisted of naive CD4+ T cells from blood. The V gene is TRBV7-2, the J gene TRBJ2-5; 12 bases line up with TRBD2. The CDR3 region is CASSSGLAGETQYF. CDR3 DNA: TGTGCCAGCAGTTCGGGACTAGCGGGAGAGACCCAGTACTTC.